This T cell receptor beta chain originates from a study of T cell responses to AZD1222 COVID-19 vaccine. Whole-study context: Some second doses came at about 4 weeks and others at about 12 weeks; these were pooled.

Trimming removed 1 base from V and 8 bases from J; junction bases left unmatched: 7. Germline CDR1 and CDR2: SGHTA and FQGNSA. The CDR3 sequence is 14 residues long. The method was immunoSEQ multiplex PCR; TCRdb's version includes in-frame clones alone and lacks a portion of them. The top ten hold 17% of the sample, which has 66,000 or so clones, approximately 84% seen once. The clonotype was recovered from an adult in good health. This specimen consisted of peripheral blood, obtained on day 0 of AZD1222 vaccination. V is TRBV7-2 and J is TRBJ2-7; 8 bases align to TRBD1. CDR3: CASSLVDRGGKQYF. The CDR3 nucleotides are TGTGCCAGCAGCTTAGTCGACAGGGGCGGAAAGCAGTACTTC.